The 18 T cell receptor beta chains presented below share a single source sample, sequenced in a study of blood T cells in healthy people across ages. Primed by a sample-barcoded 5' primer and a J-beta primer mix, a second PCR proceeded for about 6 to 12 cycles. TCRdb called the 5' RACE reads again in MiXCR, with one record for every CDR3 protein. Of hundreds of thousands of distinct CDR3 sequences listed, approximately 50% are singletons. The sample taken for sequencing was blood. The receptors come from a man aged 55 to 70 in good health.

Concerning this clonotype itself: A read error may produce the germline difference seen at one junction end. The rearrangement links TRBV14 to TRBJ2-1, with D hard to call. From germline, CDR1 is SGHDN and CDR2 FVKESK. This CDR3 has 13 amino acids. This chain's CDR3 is CASGQDRVNEQFF. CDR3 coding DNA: TGTGCCAGCGGCCAAGATCGGGTGAATGAGCAGTTCTTC.

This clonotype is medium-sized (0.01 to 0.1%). CDR3 amino acids: CASSSGTAHTDTQYF. DNA of the CDR3: TGTGCCAGCAGCTCCGGGACAGCACACACAGATACGCAGTATTTT. The V call is TRBV6-1, the J call TRBJ2-3, with 7 bases matching TRBD1. Trimming cost V 6 bases and J 2 bases; bases outside gene matches: 8. Per the germline V gene, CDR1 is MNHNS and CDR2 is SASEGT. The CDR3 length is 15 residues.

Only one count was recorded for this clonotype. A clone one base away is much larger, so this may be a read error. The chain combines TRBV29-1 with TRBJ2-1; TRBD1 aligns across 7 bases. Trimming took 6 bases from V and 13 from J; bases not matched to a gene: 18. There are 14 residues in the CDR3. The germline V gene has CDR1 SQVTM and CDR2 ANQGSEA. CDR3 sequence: CSVRGGQLIETQFF. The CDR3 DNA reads TGCAGCGTCCGAGGGGGACAGCTAATAGAGACCCAGTTCTTC.

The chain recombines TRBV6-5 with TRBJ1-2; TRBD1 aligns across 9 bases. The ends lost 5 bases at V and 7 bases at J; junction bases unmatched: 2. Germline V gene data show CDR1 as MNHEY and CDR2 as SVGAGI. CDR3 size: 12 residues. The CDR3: CASSQQGAGYTF. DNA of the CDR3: TGTGCCAGCAGTCAACAGGGGGCTGGCTACACCTTC.

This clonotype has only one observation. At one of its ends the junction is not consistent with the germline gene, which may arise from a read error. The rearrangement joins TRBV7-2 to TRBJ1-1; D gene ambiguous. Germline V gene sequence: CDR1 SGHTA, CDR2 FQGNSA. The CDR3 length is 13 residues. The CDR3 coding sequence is TGTGCCAGCAGCCCCGGACGGAACACTGAAGTTTTCTTT. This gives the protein CASSPGRNTEVFF.

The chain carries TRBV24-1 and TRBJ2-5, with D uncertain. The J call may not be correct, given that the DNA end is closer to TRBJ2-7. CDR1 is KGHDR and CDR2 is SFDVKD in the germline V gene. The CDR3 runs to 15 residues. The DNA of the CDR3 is TGTGCCACCAGTGAAGATGGCCCGAGCTCCTACGAGCAGTACTTC. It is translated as CATSEDGPSSYEQYF.

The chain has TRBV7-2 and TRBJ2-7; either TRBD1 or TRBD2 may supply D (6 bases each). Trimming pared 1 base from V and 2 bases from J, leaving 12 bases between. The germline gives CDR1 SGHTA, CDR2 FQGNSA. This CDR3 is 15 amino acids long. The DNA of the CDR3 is TGTGCCAGCAGCTTAGAGGGGGGTAGCGCCTACGAGCAGTACTTC. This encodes CASSLEGGSAYEQYF.

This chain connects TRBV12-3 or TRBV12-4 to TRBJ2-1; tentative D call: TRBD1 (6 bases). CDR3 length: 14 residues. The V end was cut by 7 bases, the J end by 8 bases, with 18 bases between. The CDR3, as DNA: TGTGCCAGCACACAGGGCTACGATGACTATGAGCAGTTCTTC. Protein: CASTQGYDDYEQFF.

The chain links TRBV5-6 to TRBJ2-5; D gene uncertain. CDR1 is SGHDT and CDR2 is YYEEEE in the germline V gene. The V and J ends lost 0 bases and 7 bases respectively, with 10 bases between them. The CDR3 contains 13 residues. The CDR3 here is CASSLVVDRTQYF. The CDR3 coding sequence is TGTGCCAGCAGCTTGGTCGTAGATCGGACCCAGTACTTC.

DNA of the CDR3: TGTGCCAGCAGCGCGCCGTATGGACTAGCGGGCCGGCGCTCCTACGAGCAGTACTTC. Translating it yields CASSAPYGLAGRRSYEQYF. The J gene is TRBJ2-7, the V gene TRBV9; 11 bases are shared with TRBD2. The CDR3 is made up of 19 amino acids. J gave up 0 bases and V 3 bases, and 14 bases lay outside the gene matches. Germline CDR1 is SGDLS and CDR2 is YYNGEE.

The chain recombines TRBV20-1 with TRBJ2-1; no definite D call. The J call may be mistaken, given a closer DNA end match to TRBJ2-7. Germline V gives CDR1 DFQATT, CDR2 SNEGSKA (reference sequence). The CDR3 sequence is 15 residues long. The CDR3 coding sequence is TGCAGTGCTAGGAATAGCCTGAGCTCCTACAATGAGCAGTACTTC. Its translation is CSARNSLSSYNEQYF.

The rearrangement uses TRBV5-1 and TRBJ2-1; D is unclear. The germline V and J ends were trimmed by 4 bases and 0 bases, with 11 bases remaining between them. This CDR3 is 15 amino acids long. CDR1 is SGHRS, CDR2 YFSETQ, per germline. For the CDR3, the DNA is TGCGCCAGCAGCCGCAGTGCCCGCTCCTACAATGAGCAGTTCTTC. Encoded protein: CASSRSARSYNEQFF.

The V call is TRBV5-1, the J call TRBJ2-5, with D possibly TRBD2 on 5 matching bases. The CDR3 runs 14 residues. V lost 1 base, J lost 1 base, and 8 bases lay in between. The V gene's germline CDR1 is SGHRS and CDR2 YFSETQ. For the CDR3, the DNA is TGCGCCAGCAGCTTGCAGAGGGTCCAAGAGACCCAGTACTTC. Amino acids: CASSLQRVQETQYF.

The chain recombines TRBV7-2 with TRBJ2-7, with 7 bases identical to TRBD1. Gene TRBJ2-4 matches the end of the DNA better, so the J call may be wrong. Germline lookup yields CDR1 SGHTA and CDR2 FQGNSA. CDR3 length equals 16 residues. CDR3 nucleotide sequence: TGTGCCAGCAGCTTAGGGTTAGGGGGCTTAGTAGACATTCAGTACTTC. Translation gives CASSLGLGGLVDIQYF.

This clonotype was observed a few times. The CDR3: CSAREPGPGQGTSYEQYF. The DNA of the CDR3 is TGCAGTGCTAGAGAGCCTGGCCCGGGACAGGGTACCTCCTACGAGCAGTACTTC. The V gene is TRBV20-1, the J gene TRBJ2-7; 9 nucleotides match TRBD1. Germline CDR1 reads DFQATT; CDR2 reads SNEGSKA (reference sequence). The CDR3 is 18 amino acids. The V gene end was trimmed by 0 bases and the J gene end by 0 bases; junction bases not matched to a gene: 12.

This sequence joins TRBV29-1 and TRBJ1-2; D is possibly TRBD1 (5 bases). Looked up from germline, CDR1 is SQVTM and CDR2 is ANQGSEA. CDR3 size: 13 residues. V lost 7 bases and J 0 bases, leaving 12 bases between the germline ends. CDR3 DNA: TGCAGCGATCGGGACCGATCTAACTATGGCTACACCTTC. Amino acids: CSDRDRSNYGYTF.

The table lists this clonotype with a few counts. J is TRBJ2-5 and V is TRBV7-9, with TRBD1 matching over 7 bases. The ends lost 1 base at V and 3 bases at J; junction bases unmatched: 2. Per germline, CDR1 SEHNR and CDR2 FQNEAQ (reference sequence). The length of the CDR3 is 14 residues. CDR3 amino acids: CASSLGQGKETQYF. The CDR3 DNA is TGTGCCAGCAGCTTAGGACAGGGAAAAGAGACCCAGTACTTC.

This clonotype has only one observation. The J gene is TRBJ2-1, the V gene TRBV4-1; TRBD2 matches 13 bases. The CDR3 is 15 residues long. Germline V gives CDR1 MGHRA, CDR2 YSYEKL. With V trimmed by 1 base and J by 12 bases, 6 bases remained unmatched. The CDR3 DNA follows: TGCGCCAGCAGCCAAGGGGGACTAGCGGGGACGGCGCAGTTCTTC. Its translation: CASSQGGLAGTAQFF.